This T cell receptor beta chain was found in a study of cytomegalovirus exposure and HLA in healthy donors. Regarding the study as a whole: Reported findings show TCR beta sequences accurately forecast HLA-A and HLA-B alleles in most subjects.

Vbeta (60) and Jbeta (13) primers were used in the PCR. TCRdb's table, derived via immunoSEQ multiplex PCR, lists solely in-frame clones and lacks some. The table has fewer than 100,000 clones, around 82% seen once. A remark on this clone: Its antigen is undetermined.

The CDR3 is 15 residues long. CDR1 and CDR2 from the germline V gene are SGHTA and FQGNSA. V was pared by 5 bases and J by 0 bases, with 13 bases between. The chain has TRBV7-2 and TRBJ2-5, with a weak D call TRBD2 (5 bases). The TCR sequence derives from a male donor in good health and CMV-seronegative. Source material: PBMCs. The CDR3 DNA is TGTGCCAGCAGCCTATCGAGGAGGTACCAAGAGACCCAGTACTTC. It encodes CASSLSRRYQETQYF.